The source of this T cell receptor (beta chain) is a study of blood T cell repertoires in COVID-19 (dated by TCRdb to the early 2020s). Context from the whole study: Samples covering the acute and convalescent phases of COVID-19 were provided by collaborators in the United States, Italy and Spain. Subjects who had been exposed to COVID-19, were actively infected with it, or had recovered from it provided the deeply sampled blood TCRbeta repertoires that made up the dataset. A de-identified subject ID, COVID-19 status, age in years and sex were almost always included in the sample metadata. Samples were obtained from the ongoing ImmuneRACE study (first 160 participants) and from over 1,000 subjects provided by 6 global collaborators. The prospective study material was composed of cDNA or gDNA derived from T cells, B-cell-depleted T cells, or PBMCs. The repertoires were made available in a free public database intended to serve as a resource for research on the immune response to SARS-CoV-2. Where available, HLA class I and class II types were obtained from metadata supplied by the sample provider rather than from assay-based typing. The full study reports these points: The amount of clinical and demographic metadata varied by source and participant and was provided uncurated.

A single count supports this clone. The specificity of this receptor is unknown. Within one base of it there is no much larger clone, and no base qualities were kept. One collaborating source in Seattle enrolled patients during active infection and followed them longitudinally through the course of disease. Each collaborating institution followed its own protocols to collect whole blood in K2EDTA tubes. For TCRbeta analysis, collaborators shipped samples as frozen whole blood, isolated PBMCs, or DNA extracted from either of those sample types. The CDR3 runs 15 residues from the cysteine to the phenylalanine. Just the 45-base CDR3 DNA is kept, in frame starting at base 1. V trim: 4 bases; J trim: 3 bases; unmatched bases: 7. In the germline V gene (reference sequence), CDR1 corresponds to LGHDT and CDR2 to YNNKEL. The immunoSEQ Assay, a bias-controlled multiplex PCR, was used to amplify TCRbeta CDR3 regions from genomic DNA. In the original analysis: Within the assay, amplification of reference gene primers was used to estimate how many nucleated cells each sample contained. To quantify the absolute abundance of each unique TCRbeta CDR3 rearrangement, sequence reads were collapsed and filtered. For each sample, productive Simpson clonality was calculated as the square root of Simpson's diversity index over productive rearrangements. Entries here come from immuneACCESS through TCRdb and include only in-frame sequences with V and J called. Some clones fail to appear in such tables; in the studies checked, an unresolved V gene covers under half of the shortfall, and the cause of the remainder is unknown. From that table come the V and J calls and clone size; the DNA was used to work out D and trimming. Within this sample are about 220,000 clones, with roughly 85% of them counted one time only. The ten most abundant clones make up approximately 2.4% of the sample.

The sample comprised peripheral blood. The receptor was derived from a woman between 65 and 79 years old with COVID-19, enrolled during active disease. Recombination joined TRBV3-1 (or the pseudogene TRBV3-2) with TRBJ2-5; 8 junctional bases match TRBD1. The DNA sequence is TGTGCCAGCAGCCCCGGACAGGGAAGGAAAGAGACCCAGTACTTC. Translated, this is CASSPGQGRKETQYF.